Listed below are T cell receptor beta chains from one sample, sequenced in a study of shared clonotypes between healthy human individuals. The method was immunoSEQ multiplex PCR; TCRdb's version includes in-frame clones alone and lacks a portion of them. The data contain about 1.5 million clones, 95% to 99% of them singletons. The sequenced sample was naive CD4+ T cells sorted from blood. The origin of the receptors is a man aged 30 to 39 in good health. CDR3s include the opening cysteine and the closing phenylalanine or tryptophan. The order of the fields is V gene, D gene, J gene, clone size, CDR3 protein, CDR3 DNA. A D gene is named only where the DNA matches it firmly. Only some rows state a clone size, as once, few, many or a class for expanded clones.

TRBV10-3	-	TRBJ1-4	once	CAISPGRVEYEKLFF	TGTGCCATCAGCCCCGGTAGGGTGGAGTATGAAAAACTGTTTTTT
TRBV2	TRBD1	TRBJ1-5	-	CASSGAGTGGRVGNQPQHF	TGTGCCAGCAGTGGGGCCGGGACAGGGGGAAGGGTCGGCAATCAGCCCCAGCATTTT
TRBV5-1	-	TRBJ2-7	-	CASSLDPRDYEQYF	TGCGCCAGCAGCTTGGATCCCCGGGACTACGAGCAGTACTTC
TRBV5-1	TRBD2	TRBJ2-7	-	CASSLSSGFEQYF	TGCGCCAGCAGTTTGTCTAGCGGGTTCGAGCAGTACTTC
TRBV18	-	TRBJ2-1	-	CASSPLGRVAYNEQFF	TGTGCCAGCTCACCCCTCGGCAGGGTAGCCTACAATGAGCAGTTCTTC
TRBV30	-	TRBJ2-2	-	CAWSGRLLSNTGELFF	TGTGCCTGGAGTGGTAGATTGCTCTCGAACACCGGGGAGCTGTTTTTT
TRBV19	-	TRBJ2-3	-	CATQWEGTDTQYF	TGTGCCACTCAGTGGGAAGGTACAGATACGCAGTATTTT
TRBV9	-	TRBJ2-1	once	CASSEDPGLTYNEQFF	TGTGCCAGCAGCGAAGACCCGGGACTTACCTACAATGAGCAGTTCTTC
TRBV5-6	-	TRBJ1-1	-	CASGNLNTEAFF	TGTGCCAGCGGCAACCTGAACACTGAAGCTTTCTTT
TRBV18	-	TRBJ2-3	-	CASSPAADTQYF	TGTGCCAGCTCACCTGCCGCGGATACGCAGTATTTT
TRBV9	-	TRBJ2-2	-	CASSVEADTGELFF	TGTGCCAGCAGCGTAGAGGCGGATACCGGGGAGCTGTTTTTT
TRBV5-1	-	TRBJ2-1	-	CASSVRDEQFF	TGCGCCAGCAGCGTCAGAGATGAGCAGTTCTTC
TRBV7-7	TRBD2	TRBJ2-2	-	CASSRTSRDTGELFF	TGTGCTAGCAGCCGGACTAGTAGAGACACCGGGGAGCTGTTTTTT
TRBV5-1	-	TRBJ2-5	-	CASSPVWDSKEGETQYF	TGCGCCAGCAGCCCCGTTTGGGACTCGAAAGAGGGAGAGACCCAGTACTTC
TRBV5-1	-	TRBJ2-3	-	CASSSFLTDTQYF	TGCGCCAGCAGCTCTTTTCTCACAGATACGCAGTATTTT
TRBV7-9	TRBD2	TRBJ2-2	-	CASSRWTSGTGELFF	TGTGCCAGCAGCCGTTGGACTAGCGGGACTGGGGAGCTGTTTTTT
TRBV5-1	-	TRBJ1-4	-	CASSLSRLTNEKLFF	TGCGCCAGCAGCTTGTCCAGGTTGACTAATGAAAAACTGTTTTTT
TRBV11-2	TRBD2	TRBJ2-1	once	CASSLRREFRRSPDNEQFF	TGTGCCAGCAGCTTGAGGCGGGAGTTTAGAAGAAGTCCCGACAATGAGCAGTTCTTC
TRBV11-2	TRBD2	TRBJ2-7	-	CASSLRGLAEQYF	TGTGCCAGCAGCTTAAGGGGACTAGCCGAGCAGTACTTC
TRBV14	TRBD1	TRBJ1-3	-	CASSQRTGADGNTIYF	TGTGCCAGCAGCCAAAGGACAGGGGCGGACGGAAACACCATATATTTT
TRBV25-1	-	TRBJ2-7	-	CASSAEGPHYEQYF	TGTGCCAGCAGTGCGGAGGGGCCTCACTACGAGCAGTACTTC
TRBV5-6	TRBD1	TRBJ2-7	-	CASSSRTGRHEQYF	TGTGCCAGCAGCTCCAGGACAGGGAGGCACGAGCAGTACTTC
TRBV18	-	TRBJ2-7	-	CASSPRQSYEQYF	TGTGCCAGCTCACCGCGGCAAAGCTACGAGCAGTACTTC
TRBV9	-	TRBJ2-2	-	CASSAHPGAPNTGELFF	TGTGCCAGCAGCGCACATCCGGGGGCCCCGAACACCGGGGAGCTGTTTTTT
TRBV9	-	TRBJ2-1	-	CASSPLGGLDPGEQFF	TGTGCCAGCAGCCCCTTGGGGGGCCTTGACCCTGGTGAGCAGTTCTTC
TRBV19	TRBD1	TRBJ1-2	-	CASSNTGTGYGYTF	TGTGCCAGTAGTAACACGGGGACAGGCTATGGCTACACCTTC
TRBV5-8	-	TRBJ1-4	-	CATATGLLQTNEKLFF	TGTGCCACCGCGACGGGACTGCTGCAAACTAATGAAAAACTGTTTTTT
TRBV5-6	-	TRBJ1-2	-	CASSLKALVAHGYTF	TGTGCCAGCAGCTTGAAGGCCTTAGTAGCTCATGGCTACACCTTC
TRBV5-1	-	TRBJ2-7	-	CASSPKPGIYEQYF	TGCGCCAGCAGCCCTAAGCCAGGGATCTACGAGCAGTACTTC
TRBV19	-	TRBJ1-2	-	CASSIYPDSNYGYTF	TGTGCCAGTAGTATTTATCCGGACAGCAACTATGGCTACACCTTC
TRBV7-2	-	TRBJ1-5	-	CASSLLHSNQPQHF	TGTGCCAGCAGCTTATTGCATAGCAATCAGCCCCAGCATTTT
TRBV7-2	-	TRBJ2-7	-	CASSLWVTGQSSYEQYF	TGTGCCAGCAGCTTATGGGTGACAGGTCAAAGCTCCTACGAGCAGTACTTC
TRBV7-9	-	TRBJ1-2	-	CASSLRETDYGYTF	TGTGCCAGCAGCTTACGGGAGACCGACTATGGCTACACCTTC
TRBV5-1	-	TRBJ1-2	-	CASSSDGNYGYTF	TGCGCCAGCAGCTCGGACGGCAACTATGGCTACACCTTC
TRBV15	-	TRBJ2-1	-	CATSLLVNEQFF	TGTGCCACCAGCCTCCTTGTCAATGAGCAGTTCTTC
TRBV5-1	-	TRBJ2-1	-	CASSFSRTDNEQFF	TGCGCCAGCAGCTTTTCGCGGACTGACAATGAGCAGTTCTTC
TRBV5-1	-	TRBJ2-7	-	CASSHTGTGPYEQYF	TGCGCCAGCAGCCACACCGGGACTGGACCCTACGAGCAGTACTTC
TRBV5-6	-	TRBJ2-5	-	CASSLLGARETQYF	TGTGCCAGCAGCTTACTGGGGGCGAGGGAGACCCAGTACTTC
TRBV12-5	TRBD2	TRBJ2-7	-	CASGATAGTSTYEQYF	TGTGCTAGTGGCGCAACAGCCGGGACTAGCACCTACGAGCAGTACTTC
TRBV9	-	TRBJ2-7	-	CASSMHSGASIHEQYF	TGTGCCAGCAGCATGCACTCGGGAGCGTCGATCCACGAGCAGTACTTC
TRBV25-1	-	TRBJ2-4	-	CASRYSKNIQYF	TGTGCCAGCCGTTACTCCAAAAACATTCAGTACTTC
TRBV11-3	-	TRBJ2-7	-	CASSSDVGLRYEQYF	TGTGCCAGCAGCTCTGACGTGGGACTTCGATACGAGCAGTACTTC
TRBV27	TRBD2	TRBJ2-1	-	CASRPSGRAYNEQFF	TGTGCCAGCAGGCCTAGCGGGAGGGCCTACAATGAGCAGTTCTTC
TRBV27	-	TRBJ1-1	-	CASSLQGGTEAFF	TGTGCCAGCAGTCTACAGGGTGGCACTGAAGCTTTCTTT
TRBV9	-	TRBJ2-1	once	CASSVGASRGSLGEQFF	TGTGCCAGCAGCGTGGGGGCGAGCCGCGGGAGTCTAGGTGAGCAGTTCTTC
TRBV28	TRBD2	TRBJ2-3	once	CASRDSGRAGAIGTQYF	TGTGCCAGCAGAGATAGCGGGAGGGCCGGAGCGATCGGTACGCAGTATTTT